The 8 T cell receptor beta chains in this list originate from one sample, sequenced in a study of T cells in Graves' hyperthyroidism and ophthalmopathy. The CDR3 regions of TCR beta were amplified from RNA transcripts. The TCR CDR3 was amplified in a first-round RT-PCR using the HTBI primer set. TCRdb fed the multiplex PCR reads into MiXCR, producing one record per CDR3 protein. The sample contains 300,000 to 450,000 distinct CDR3 sequences, about 16% of which appear only once. Sequencing input: blood. All receptors derive from a woman in her 30s with Graves' hyperthyroidism.

This clonotype was recorded at least ten times. The V call is TRBV6-2 or TRBV6-3, the J call TRBJ2-3, with 8 bases aligning to TRBD1. This CDR3 is built from 18 residues. From germline, CDR1 is MNHEY and CDR2 SVGEGT. Losses at the gene ends were 2 bases for V and 2 bases for J; bases not matched to a gene: 12. The CDR3 is CASSYDRGTYLYTDTQYF. The DNA of the CDR3 is TGTGCCAGCAGTTACGACAGGGGCACCTACCTTTACACAGATACGCAGTATTTT.

This rearrangement joins TRBV7-3 to TRBJ2-3, with unresolved D. This CDR3 contains 14 residues. Germline V gene data show CDR1 as SGHTA and CDR2 as FQGTGA. The V end lost 1 base, the J end lost 0 bases, and 5 bases lay between the germline ends. CDR3 DNA: TGTGCCAGCAGCTTAATGGGTAGCACAGATACGCAGTATTTT. Protein sequence: CASSLMGSTDTQYF.

This clonotype was detected only a few times. The rearrangement uses TRBV3-1 and TRBJ2-7, with no clear D. The germline V gene encodes CDR1 LGHDT and CDR2 YNNKEL (reference sequence). This CDR3 is 15 amino acids long. V lost 0 bases, J lost 0 bases, and 9 bases lay in between. The CDR3: CASSQDLYSSYEQYF. For the CDR3, the DNA is TGTGCCAGCAGCCAAGATCTGTACAGCTCCTACGAGCAGTACTTC.

CDR3 region: CSASGLAGIGSSTDTQYF. In DNA form, the CDR3 reads TGCAGTGCATCGGGACTAGCGGGAATCGGGTCTAGCACAGATACGCAGTATTTT. The V and J genes are TRBV20-1 and TRBJ2-3; 13 bases agree with TRBD2. After removal of 6 bases from V and 0 bases from J, the junction contained 12 bases not matched to a gene. CDR3 size: 18 residues. Per the germline V gene, CDR1 is DFQATT and CDR2 is SNEGSKA (reference sequence).

This clonotype was seen many times. The V call is TRBV2, the J call TRBJ1-4, with D possibly being TRBD1 (6 bases). The CDR3 is 14 residues long. The ends were cut back, 7 bases at V and 7 bases at J, with 16 bases in the middle. Germline V gene sequence: CDR1 SNHLY, CDR2 FYNNEI. This CDR3 reads CASIRRQAVEKLFF. The CDR3 nucleotides read TGTGCCAGCATCCGACGACAGGCTGTTGAAAAACTGTTTTTT.

This clonotype was counted ten times or more. The rearrangement joins TRBV28 to TRBJ2-3; 11 bases fit TRBD2. The CDR3 length is 18 residues. The J segment lost 1 base and the V segment lost 5 bases, leaving 11 bases of the junction unmatched. Germline V gene lookup returns CDR1 MDHEN and CDR2 SYDVKM. Here the CDR3 reads CASSHSGRAHPRTDTQYF. The CDR3, as DNA: TGTGCCAGCAGTCATAGCGGGAGGGCCCACCCCCGCACAGATACGCAGTATTTT.

This clonotype came up a few times. This chain uses TRBV19 with TRBJ2-7; the D gene is possibly TRBD2 (6 bases). The CDR3 covers 15 residues. V dropped 3 bases and J dropped 3 bases, with 15 bases sitting between them. Germline CDR1 is LNHDA and CDR2 is SQIVND (reference sequence). The CDR3 bases are TGTGCCAGTAGTATTGTTGGGCCGGGAGTCTACGAGCAGTACTTC. Its translation: CASSIVGPGVYEQYF.

This clonotype has a count of ten or more. This chain uses TRBV20-1 with TRBJ1-2, with D unresolved. This CDR3 is built from 10 residues. V lost 5 bases and J 2 bases, leaving 3 bases between the germline ends. Germline V CDR1 and CDR2: DFQATT, SNEGSKA (reference sequence). CDR3 in amino acids: CSAQNYGYTF. CDR3 DNA sequence: TGCAGTGCTCAAAACTATGGCTACACCTTC.